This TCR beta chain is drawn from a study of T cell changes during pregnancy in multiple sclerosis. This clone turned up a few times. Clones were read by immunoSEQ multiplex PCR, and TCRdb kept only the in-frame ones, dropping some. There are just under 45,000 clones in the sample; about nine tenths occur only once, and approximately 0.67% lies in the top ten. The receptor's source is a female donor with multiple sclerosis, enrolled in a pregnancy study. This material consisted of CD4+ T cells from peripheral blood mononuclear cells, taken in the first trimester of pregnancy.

The CDR3 DNA follows: TGTGCCAGCAACCGCAACAGGGGTAGTAACTATGGCTACACCTTC. Its translation is CASNRNRGSNYGYTF. V gene TRBV5-4 combines with J gene TRBJ1-2, with 7 bases aligning to TRBD1. The V gene end was trimmed by 6 bases and the J gene end by 1 base; junction bases not matched to a gene: 9. In germline, CDR1 is SGHNT, CDR2 YYREEE (reference sequence). This CDR3 has 15 residues. Looking up the rest from reference TRBV5-4 and TRBJ1-2 gives the full variable domain: ETGVTQSPTHLIKTRGQQVTLRCSSQSGHNTVSWYQQALGQGPQFIFQYYREEENGRGNFPPRFSGLQFPNYSSELNVNALELDDSALYLCASNRNRGSNYGYTFGSGTRLTVV.